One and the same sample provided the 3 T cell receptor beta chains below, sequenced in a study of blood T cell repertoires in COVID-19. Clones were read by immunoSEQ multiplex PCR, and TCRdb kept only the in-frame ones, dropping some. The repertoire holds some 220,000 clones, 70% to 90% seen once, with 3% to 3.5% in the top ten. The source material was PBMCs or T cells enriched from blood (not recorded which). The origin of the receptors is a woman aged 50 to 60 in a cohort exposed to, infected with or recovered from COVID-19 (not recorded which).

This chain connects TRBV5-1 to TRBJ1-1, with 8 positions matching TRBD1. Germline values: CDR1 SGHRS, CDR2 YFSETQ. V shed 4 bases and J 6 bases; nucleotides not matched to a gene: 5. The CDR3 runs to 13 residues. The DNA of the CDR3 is TGCGCCAGCAGCATGACAGGGGATGCTGAAGCTTTCTTT. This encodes CASSMTGDAEAFF. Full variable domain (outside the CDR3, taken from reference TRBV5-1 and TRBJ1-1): KAGVTQTPRYLIKTRGQQVTLSCSPISGHRSVSWYQQTPGQGLQFLFEYFSETQRNKGNFPGRFSGRQFSNSRSEMNVSTLELGDSALYLCASSMTGDAEAFFGQGTRLTVV.

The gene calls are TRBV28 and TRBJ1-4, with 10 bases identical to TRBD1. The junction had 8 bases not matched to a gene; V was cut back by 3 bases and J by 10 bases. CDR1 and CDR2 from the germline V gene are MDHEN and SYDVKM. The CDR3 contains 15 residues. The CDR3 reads CASSFYGTGVGKLFF. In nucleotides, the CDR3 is TGTGCCAGCAGTTTCTATGGGACAGGGGTCGGAAAACTGTTTTTT.

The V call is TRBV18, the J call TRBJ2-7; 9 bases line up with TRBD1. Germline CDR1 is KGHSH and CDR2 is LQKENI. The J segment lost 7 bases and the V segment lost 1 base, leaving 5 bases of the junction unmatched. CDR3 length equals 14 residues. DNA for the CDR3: TGTGCCAGCTCACCACTAGGACAGGGGAGAGAGCAGTACTTC. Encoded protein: CASSPLGQGREQYF.